Presented here are 8 T cell receptor beta chains from one specimen sequenced in a study of CD8 T cells in Susac syndrome. Reverse transcription of about 0.45 to 1 ug RNA used random hexamers. TCRdb itself ran the immunoSEQ multiplex PCR reads through MiXCR, one entry per CDR3 protein. This sample has some 400,000 distinct CDR3 sequences, with more than 70% found just once. The sequenced sample consisted of CD8+ T cells from PBMCs. The receptors were gathered from a human donor with multiple sclerosis.

CDR3 coding DNA: TGTGCCAGCAGTTACTCAAACAGGGATAATGAGCAGTTCTTC. Protein: CASSYSNRDNEQFF. V and J are TRBV6-6 and TRBJ2-1; tentatively, D is TRBD1 (6 bases). Trimming left V 0 bases short and J 7 bases short, with 10 bases between. Looked up from germline, CDR1 is MNHNY and CDR2 is SVGAGI (reference sequence). The CDR3 contains 14 residues.

A note on this clonotype: The junction departs from germline at one end; a sequencing error may be responsible. The chain joins TRBV24-1 to TRBJ2-7; maybe TRBD1 (6 bases). The CDR3 runs to 14 residues. CDR1 and CDR2 from the germline V gene are KGHDR and SFDVKD. The CDR3 DNA is TGTACCACCACCGACAGGTCTTACTCCTACGAGCAGTACTTC. This codes for CTTTDRSYSYEQYF.

J is TRBJ2-1 and V is TRBV29-1; D unclear. CDR3 size: 13 residues. Per germline, CDR1 SQVTM and CDR2 ANQGSEA. V was clipped by 6 bases and J by 7 bases, with 16 bases between them. CDR3 bases: TGCAGCGTCTCCGGGTCTATGGGTAATGAGCAGTTCTTC. Translating it yields CSVSGSMGNEQFF.

The V call is TRBV5-1, the J call TRBJ2-2; D is perhaps TRBD1 or TRBD2 (6 bases each). The V gene's germline CDR1 is SGHRS and CDR2 YFSETQ. Trimming cost V 6 bases and J 2 bases, with 17 bases left between them. CDR3 length: 16 amino acids. CDR3 amino acids: CASKRRGTDNTGELFF. The CDR3 DNA sequence: TGCGCCAGCAAAAGAAGGGGGACTGATAACACCGGGGAGCTGTTTTTT. Using reference TRBV5-1 and TRBJ2-2 for the parts outside the CDR3, the full variable domain is KAGVTQTPRYLIKTRGQQVTLSCSPISGHRSVSWYQQTPGQGLQFLFEYFSETQRNKGNFPGRFSGRQFSNSRSEMNVSTLELGDSALYLCASKRRGTDNTGELFFGEGSRLTVL.

This rearrangement joins TRBV4-2 to TRBJ1-3; D is uncertain. The germline V gene has CDR1 LGHNA and CDR2 YNFKEQ. This CDR3 contains 15 residues. V was clipped by 0 bases and J by 4 bases, with 10 bases between them. The CDR3 nucleotides read TGTGCCAGCAGCCAAGAATCACAGTCAGGAAACACCATATATTTT. This sequence encodes CASSQESQSGNTIYF.

The chain carries TRBV5-1 and TRBJ2-7; D gene unclear. V lost 3 bases to trimming and J lost 0 bases, with 10 bases between them. Germline V lookup: CDR1 SGHRS, CDR2 YFSETQ. This CDR3 has 14 amino acids. In DNA form, the CDR3 reads TGCGCCAGCAGCTCGTACGGCCCCTCCTACGAGCAGTACTTC. This sequence encodes CASSSYGPSYEQYF.

This clonotype occurred a few times. V gene TRBV5-1 combines with J gene TRBJ2-7; D remains ambiguous. The CDR3 is 15 amino acids. Trimming pared 0 bases from V and 0 bases from J, leaving 10 bases between. CDR1 is SGHRS, CDR2 YFSETQ, per germline. CDR3 residues: CASSLVAEFSYEQYF. The CDR3 DNA reads as TGCGCCAGCAGCTTGGTGGCAGAATTCTCCTACGAGCAGTACTTC. Variable domain in full (rest from reference TRBV5-1 and TRBJ2-7): KAGVTQTPRYLIKTRGQQVTLSCSPISGHRSVSWYQQTPGQGLQFLFEYFSETQRNKGNFPGRFSGRQFSNSRSEMNVSTLELGDSALYLCASSLVAEFSYEQYFGPGTRLTVT.

This clonotype was counted once. CDR3 protein: CASSSMDRVEDTQYF. CDR3 in DNA: TGTGCCAGCAGCTCCATGGACAGGGTTGAGGATACGCAGTATTTT. V is TRBV5-5 and J is TRBJ2-3; 8 nucleotides line up with TRBD1. CDR3 length equals 15 residues. The germline V gene encodes CDR1 SGHKS and CDR2 YYEKEE (reference sequence). The J segment lost 6 bases and the V segment lost 3 bases, leaving 9 bases of the junction unmatched.